This passage covers 8 T cell receptor beta chains from one sample sequenced in a study of control samples from healthy donors and cancer patients. Clones were sequenced by immunoSEQ multiplex PCR, and TCRdb holds only the in-frame ones, with some missing. This table holds around 70,000 clones, 94% found once. Sequenced: blood. Source of these receptors: a woman under 40 in good health.

The chain joins TRBV29-1 to TRBJ2-2, with D perhaps TRBD1 or TRBD2 (6 bases each). The V end lost 7 bases, the J end lost 6 bases, and 15 bases lay between the germline ends. Looked up from germline, CDR1 is SQVTM and CDR2 is ANQGSEA. The CDR3 spans 13 residues. CDR3 bases: TGCAGCGCTCGGGAGCAGGGGCCCGGGGAGCTGTTTTTT. The encoded protein is CSAREQGPGELFF.

This clone was detected only once. The chain is built from TRBV6-5 and TRBJ2-2, with D unclear. The CDR3 runs to 15 residues. Germline CDR1 and CDR2: MNHEY and SVGAGI. V was pared by 4 bases and J by 4 bases, with 13 bases between. In DNA form, the CDR3 reads TGTGCCAGCAGTTTGAGACCAGCAACCACCGGGGAGCTGTTTTTT. Translated: CASSLRPATTGELFF.

Concerning this clone: Its ends do not fully match the called genes, so a read error is possible. As DNA, the CDR3 is TGTGCCAGCAGCTATATTGAGAGGGACACCGAAGCTTTCTTT. Translated, it gives CASSYIERDTEAFF. The V and J genes are TRBV11-2 and TRBJ1-1; D may be TRBD1 (6 bases). This CDR3 is built from 14 residues. Germline CDR1 SGHAT, CDR2 FQNNGV.

In nucleotides, the CDR3 is TGTGCCAGCGAACCCGGAGCCCGCACAGATACGCAGTATTTT. Translated, it gives CASEPGARTDTQYF. The rearrangement uses TRBV19 and TRBJ2-3; D is uncertain. V was shortened by 9 bases and J by 1 base, with 14 bases between the two germline ends. The CDR3 consists of 14 residues. Germline-derived CDR1 and CDR2 are LNHDA and SQIVND (reference sequence). Combining the CDR3 with reference TRBV19 and TRBJ2-3 gives the whole variable domain DGGITQSPKYLFRKEGQNVTLSCEQNLNHDAMYWYRQDPGQGLRLIYYSQIVNDFQKGDIAEGYSVSREKKESFPLTVTSAQKNPTAFYLCASEPGARTDTQYFGPGTRLTVL.

The chain has TRBV3-1 (or the pseudogene TRBV3-2) and TRBJ2-7, with D unresolved. CDR1 LGHDT and CDR2 YNNKEL come from the germline V gene (reference sequence). This CDR3 comprises 16 residues. The V end lost 3 bases, the J end lost 0 bases, and 15 bases lay between the germline ends. CDR3 DNA sequence: TGTGCCAGCAGCCACGTCCCGGGTCAGGTCTCCTACGAGCAGTACTTC. It specifies CASSHVPGQVSYEQYF.

This rearrangement joins TRBV24-1 to TRBJ2-1; D is perhaps TRBD2 (6 bases). Trimming removed 1 base from V and 7 bases from J, with 13 bases in between. Germline assignment: CDR1 KGHDR and CDR2 SFDVKD. This CDR3 spans 15 amino acids. The CDR3 bases are TGTGCCACCAGTGATTTCGTCGCGGGGAGGAATGAGCAGTTCTTC. Its translation: CATSDFVAGRNEQFF.

The chain combines TRBV7-2 with TRBJ2-7; 9 bases are shared with TRBD2. CDR3 size: 15 residues. Trimming took 1 base from V and 0 from J; bases not matched to a gene: 1. The germline gives CDR1 SGHTA, CDR2 FQGNSA. CDR3 DNA: TGTGCCAGCAGCTTAGTAGCGGGGGCCTCCTACGAGCAGTACGTC. This gives the protein CASSLVAGASYEQYV.

The chain carries TRBV7-2 and TRBJ1-5; 8 nucleotides align to TRBD1. Germline assignment: CDR1 SGHTA and CDR2 FQGNSA. The J segment lost 4 bases and the V segment lost 4 bases, leaving 0 bases of the junction unmatched. CDR3 size: 13 residues. CDR3 sequence: CASSYRGNQPQHF. Here the CDR3 DNA reads TGTGCCAGCAGCTACAGGGGGAATCAGCCCCAGCATTTT.